This TCR beta chain was recovered during a study of blood T cell repertoires in COVID-19. Assay used: immunoSEQ multiplex PCR; TCRdb lists only in-frame clones, some missing. This sample carries 110,000 to 150,000 clones, over 80% of them seen once, and the ten largest clones take around 6.5%. This CDR3 has 12 amino acids. V was shortened by 4 bases and J by 0 bases, with 3 bases between the two germline ends. Clinical history as reported by participants underpinned cohort assignment. The sequenced sample consisted of PBMCs or T cells enriched from blood (not recorded which). The source of this sequence is a woman in her thirties or forties who had recovered from COVID-19. The rearrangement uses TRBV12-3 or TRBV12-4 and TRBJ2-5; D call uncertain. CDR3 amino acids: CASSSHQETQYF. Here the CDR3 DNA reads TGTGCCAGCAGTTCTCACCAAGAGACCCAGTACTTC.